The TCR beta chain under discussion was sequenced for a study of cytomegalovirus exposure and HLA in healthy donors. The study's findings and limits: A few CMV-associated chains were confirmed in vitro to be specific for CMV antigens. Cytomegalovirus association was listed for 150 to 200 TCR beta chains. Subsequent analysis found a tendency for first-cohort TCR clusters to co-occur within the 90 to 150 validation repertoires.

Sequencing was performed with immunoSEQ multiplex PCR; in TCRdb, only in-frame clones are kept and a portion is missing. The repertoire holds over 45,000 clones, with about 90% as singletons. Germline CDR1 and CDR2: SGHTS and YDEGEE. V shed 3 bases and J shed 5 bases, with 12 bases lying between them. The CDR3 contains 14 residues. With regard to this clone: Its antigen remains unknown.

This TCR came from a woman in her thirties in good health and CMV-seronegative. Sequenced input: PBMCs. The V and J genes are TRBV5-8 and TRBJ1-5; D is undetermined. The CDR3 loop is CASSSPRGDQPQHF. CDR3 sequence (DNA): TGTGCCAGCAGCTCTCCCCGCGGAGATCAGCCCCAGCATTTT.